This record looks at one T cell receptor (beta chain) sequence and its context. The CDR3 runs to 17 residues. The V gene's germline CDR1 is SGHRS and CDR2 YFSETQ. Trimming shortened V by 3 bases and J by 1 base, and 19 bases separated the two germline ends. The sample is drawn from a study of shared clonotypes between healthy human individuals. TCRdb's table, derived via immunoSEQ multiplex PCR, lists solely in-frame clones and lacks some. The sample consists of fewer than 3 million clones, around 90% of them appearing once. The sequence came from a young man in good health. Some clones in this sample may be carry-over from other donors' samples. V usage is TRBV5-1 and J usage is TRBJ2-5; tentatively, D is TRBD1 (6 bases). What was sequenced was naive CD4+ T cells from PBMCs. Subset described: CD45RA+ positively selected. CDR3 in amino acids: CASSSPGHDSFQETQYF. The CDR3 DNA is TGCGCCAGCAGCTCCCCGGGACACGACAGCTTCCAAGAGACCCAGTACTTC. The full variable domain, completed using reference TRBV5-1 and TRBJ2-5, is KAGVTQTPRYLIKTRGQQVTLSCSPISGHRSVSWYQQTPGQGLQFLFEYFSETQRNKGNFPGRFSGRQFSNSRSEMNVSTLELGDSALYLCASSSPGHDSFQETQYFGPGTRLLVL.